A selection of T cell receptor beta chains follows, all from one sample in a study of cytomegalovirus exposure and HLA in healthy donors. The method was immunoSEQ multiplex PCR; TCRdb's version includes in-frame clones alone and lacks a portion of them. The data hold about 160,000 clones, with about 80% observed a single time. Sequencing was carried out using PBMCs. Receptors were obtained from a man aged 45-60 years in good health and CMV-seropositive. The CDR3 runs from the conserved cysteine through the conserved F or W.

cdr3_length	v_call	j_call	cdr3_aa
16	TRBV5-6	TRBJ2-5	CASSLGGRYLQETQYF
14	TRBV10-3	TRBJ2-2	CAISALADTGELFF
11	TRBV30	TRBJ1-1	CAWRTMIEAFF
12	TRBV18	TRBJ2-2	CASSRETGELFF
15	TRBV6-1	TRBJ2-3	CASSFWTGGGDTQYF
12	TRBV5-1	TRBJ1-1	CASSEGQGRAFF
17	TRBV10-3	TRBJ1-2	CAISESIFPRTNYGYTF
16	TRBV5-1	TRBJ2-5	CASSLATGRSGTAQYF
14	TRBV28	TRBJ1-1	CASSIGTGGGRAFF
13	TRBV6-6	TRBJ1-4	CASSSPGGEKLFF
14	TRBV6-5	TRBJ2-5	CASSYRGGGETQYF
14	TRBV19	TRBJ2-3	CASRTSGSTDTQYF
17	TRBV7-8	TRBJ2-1	CASSPLAGGFSYNEQFF
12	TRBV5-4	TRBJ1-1	CASSSSGTEASF
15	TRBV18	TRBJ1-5	CASSPGRGSNQPQHF
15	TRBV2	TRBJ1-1	CASSEVGFRGTEAFF
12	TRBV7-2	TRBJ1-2	CASSVQGYGYTF